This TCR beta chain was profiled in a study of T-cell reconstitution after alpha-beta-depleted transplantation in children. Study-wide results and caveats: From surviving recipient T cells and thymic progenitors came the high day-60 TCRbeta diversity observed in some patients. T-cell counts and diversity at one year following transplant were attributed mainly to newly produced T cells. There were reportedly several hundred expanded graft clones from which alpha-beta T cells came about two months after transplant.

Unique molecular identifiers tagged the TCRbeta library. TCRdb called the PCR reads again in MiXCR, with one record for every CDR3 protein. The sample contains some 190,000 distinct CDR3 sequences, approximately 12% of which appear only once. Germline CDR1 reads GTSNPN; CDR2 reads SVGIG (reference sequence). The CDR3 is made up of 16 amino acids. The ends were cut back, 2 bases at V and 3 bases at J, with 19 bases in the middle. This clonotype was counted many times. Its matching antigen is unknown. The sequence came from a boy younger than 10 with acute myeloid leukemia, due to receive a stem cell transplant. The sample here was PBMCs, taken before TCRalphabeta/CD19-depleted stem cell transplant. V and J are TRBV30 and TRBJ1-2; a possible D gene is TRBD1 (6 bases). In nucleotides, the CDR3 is TGTGCCTGGAGTAATTCGACAGGAACAACATACTATGGCTACACCTTC. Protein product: CAWSNSTGTTYYGYTF. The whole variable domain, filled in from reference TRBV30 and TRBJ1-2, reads SQTIHQWPATLVQPVGSPLSLECTVEGTSNPNLYWYRQAAGRGLQLLFYSVGIGQISSEVPQNLSASRPQDRQFILSSKKLLLSDSGFYLCAWSNSTGTTYYGYTFGSGTRLTVV.